Below, one TCR beta chain is given with its context. This record comes from a study of blood T cell repertoires in COVID-19. Overall study: Samples representing acute and convalescent COVID-19 were sourced from the United States, Italy and Spain. From T cells, B-cell-depleted T cells, or PBMCs came the material, which was cDNA or gDNA.

Under the authors' procedure: Estimation of nucleated cell counts relied on the amplification of reference gene primers. TCRdb keeps only in-frame clones here, not all; method: immunoSEQ multiplex PCR. V, J and clone size were drawn from that table, and D and trimming were deduced from the DNA. The sample has roughly 97,000 clones, 84% seen once. J lost 5 bases, V lost 5 bases, and 5 bases had no gene match. Germline V CDR1 and CDR2: KGHDR, SFDVKD. The CDR3 is 16 residues long. The sample comprised peripheral blood. The TCR originated in a man in his sixties with acute or convalescent COVID-19. The chain joins TRBV24-1 to TRBJ2-5; 15 nucleotides match TRBD2. The CDR3 nucleotides are TGTGCCACCAGTGGGCGGACTAGCGGGAGGGCCGAGACCCAGTACTTC. Translating gives CATSGRTSGRAETQYF.